A single sample is the source of the 3 T cell receptor beta chains below, sequenced in a study of response to subunit inactivated influenza vaccine. From the RT-PCR reads, TCRdb called clonotypes with MiXCR, one entry per CDR3 protein. The sample includes 550,000 to 800,000 distinct CDR3 sequences, about 15% of them seen just once. Here the sequenced sample was PBMCs from blood, taken approximately 15 days before vaccination. These receptor sequences come from a man aged 45-65 years who received an inactivated influenza vaccine.

The CDR3 DNA reads TGTGCCAGCAGTCTAGACCTGACTAGCACAGAGACCCAGTACTTC. Amino acids: CASSLDLTSTETQYF. The chain links TRBV5-5 to TRBJ2-5; TRBD2 aligns across 7 bases. Trimming cost V 5 bases and J 4 bases; bases outside gene matches: 11. Germline V CDR1 and CDR2: SGHKS, YYEKEE (reference sequence). CDR3 length equals 15 residues.

The J gene is TRBJ1-2, the V gene TRBV5-1; 7 nucleotides line up with TRBD1. CDR3 size: 12 residues. Germline values: CDR1 SGHRS, CDR2 YFSETQ. V was pared by 2 bases and J by 8 bases, with 3 bases of the junction left unmatched. This CDR3 is CASSLGQAGYTF. The CDR3 DNA reads as TGCGCCAGCAGCTTAGGACAGGCAGGCTACACCTTC.

This clonotype has just a few counts. V and J are TRBV27 and TRBJ2-7, with unresolved D. CDR1 is MNHEY, CDR2 SMNVEV, per germline (reference sequence). The CDR3 consists of 15 residues. Trimming left V 3 bases short and J 1 base short, with 13 bases between. CDR3 coding DNA: TGTGCCAGCAGTTTCTCGACCCCAGCTTCCTACGAGCAGTACTTC. Protein: CASSFSTPASYEQYF.